These 20 T cell receptor beta chains originate from one sample sequenced in a study of T cells after yellow fever vaccination. MiXCR, run by TCRdb on the 5' RACE reads, gives a single entry per CDR3 protein. The sample has 50,000 to 60,000 distinct CDR3 sequences; 5% to 8.5% are singletons. The source was CD8+ T cells not binding an NS4B(214-222) dextramer, sorted from PBMCs, collected around 45 days after the first yellow fever vaccination. The receptors were gathered from a man aged 18-30 years who received the YFV17D yellow fever vaccine.

This chain connects TRBV27 to TRBJ2-2; D might be TRBD1 or TRBD2, each matching 5 bases. Per the germline V gene, CDR1 is MNHEY and CDR2 is SMNVEV (reference sequence). Trimming removed 2 bases from V and 4 bases from J, with 8 bases in between. This CDR3 is 14 amino acids long. The CDR3 is CASSLGTVTGELFF. CDR3 nucleotide sequence: TGTGCCAGCAGTTTAGGGACGGTCACCGGGGAGCTGTTTTTT.

Many counts were recorded for this clonotype. The chain is built from TRBV7-9 and TRBJ2-7; weak D call: TRBD1 (5 bases). Germline values: CDR1 SEHNR, CDR2 FQNEAQ (reference sequence). This CDR3 comprises 13 residues. Between the trimmed V and J ends, which lost 5 bases and 3 bases, there was a span of 11 bases. CDR3 nucleotide sequence: TGTGCCAGCAGCCCGAGCGACAGCTACGAGCAGTACGTC. Amino acid sequence: CASSPSDSYEQYV.

The chain joins TRBV28 to TRBJ1-5, with no clear D. This CDR3 is 14 amino acids long. The germline CDR1 and CDR2 sequences are MDHEN and SYDVKM. The V gene lost 7 bases and the J gene lost 3 bases, with 13 bases spanning the gap. Here the CDR3 reads CASNPAGFNQPQHF. The CDR3 coding sequence is TGTGCCAGCAACCCGGCCGGCTTCAATCAGCCCCAGCATTTT.

There are a few counts of this clonotype. This rearrangement joins TRBV7-8 to TRBJ2-1, with 8 bases aligning to TRBD2. Germline V gene data show CDR1 as SGHVS and CDR2 as FQNEAQ. The CDR3 sequence is 15 residues long. Trimming at V came to 2 bases and at J to 2 bases, leaving 2 bases not matched to a gene. This CDR3 is CASSLWRGAYNEQFF. The CDR3 DNA follows: TGTGCCAGCAGCTTATGGCGGGGGGCCTACAATGAGCAGTTCTTC.

This clonotype was detected only a few times. This chain uses TRBV4-3 with TRBJ2-3; TRBD2 is a possible D gene (6 bases). This CDR3 region has 18 residues. Germline V lookup: CDR1 LGHNA, CDR2 YSLEER. The V and J ends lost 0 bases and 5 bases respectively, with 21 bases between them. This CDR3 reads CASSQDGLSSDGRDTQYF. CDR3 nucleotides: TGCGCCAGCAGCCAAGATGGGCTATCTAGCGATGGGAGAGATACGCAGTATTTT.

This clonotype was observed a handful of times. V and J are TRBV6-1 and TRBJ1-5, with TRBD1 matching 10 bases. The CDR3 extends over 15 amino acids. From germline, CDR1 is MNHNS and CDR2 SASEGT. With 6 bases clipped from V and 2 bases from J, the junction kept 4 bases outside the gene matches. The CDR3 is CASRPGTGGNQPQHF. The CDR3 DNA reads as TGTGCCAGCAGGCCCGGGACAGGGGGCAATCAGCCCCAGCATTTT.

This clonotype has ten or more counts. V gene TRBV5-1 combines with J gene TRBJ2-7; perhaps TRBD2 as D (6 bases). Germline V gives CDR1 SGHRS, CDR2 YFSETQ. This CDR3 has 15 residues. Trimming cost V 2 bases and J 3 bases, with 15 bases left between them. CDR3 sequence reads: CASSFSPRGIYEQYV. CDR3 nucleotide sequence: TGCGCCAGCAGCTTTTCCCCCCGGGGGATCTACGAGCAGTACGTC.

This clonotype was seen only a few times. This chain uses TRBV11-2 with TRBJ2-1; 7 nucleotides agree with TRBD2. The CDR3 has 15 amino acids. Trimming at V came to 5 bases and at J to 1 base, leaving 5 bases not matched to a gene. Germline V gene lookup returns CDR1 SGHAT and CDR2 FQNNGV. The CDR3 DNA sequence: TGTGCCAGCAGCCCGACGGGGGGATCCTACAATGAGCAGTTCTTC. Protein product: CASSPTGGSYNEQFF.

The rearrangement uses TRBV6-5 and TRBJ2-5; TRBD2 aligns across 9 bases. This CDR3 comprises 16 residues. The germline gives CDR1 MNHEY, CDR2 SVGAGI. The V gene end was trimmed by 2 bases and the J gene end by 9 bases; junction bases not matched to a gene: 13. The CDR3: CASSYGVAGATGAQYF. The DNA of the CDR3 is TGTGCCAGCAGTTACGGGGTAGCGGGGGCCACGGGGGCCCAGTACTTC.

V gene TRBV7-8 combines with J gene TRBJ2-7; 11 positions agree with TRBD1. Trimming cost V 3 bases and J 6 bases; bases outside gene matches: 4. CDR3 length equals 14 residues. Germline assignment: CDR1 SGHVS and CDR2 FQNEAQ. CDR3 region: CASSLAGTGGEQYF. The CDR3 region has the DNA TGTGCCAGCAGCTTGGCCGGGACAGGGGGCGAGCAGTACTTC.

The rearrangement links TRBV19 to TRBJ1-2; D is unresolved. V gave up 7 bases and J gave up 0 bases, with 12 bases separating them. CDR1 is LNHDA, CDR2 SQIVND, per germline (reference sequence). This CDR3 has 14 residues. DNA of the CDR3: TGTGCCAGTACTAAGGCAGCTTCTAACTATGGCTACACCTTC. This translates into CASTKAASNYGYTF.

This clonotype was seen only a few times. V is TRBV6-2 or TRBV6-3 and J is TRBJ1-5; TRBD1 matches at 8 bases. V was clipped by 0 bases and J by 5 bases; unmatched bases: 15. CDR3 length: 19 amino acids. Germline CDR1 is MNHEY and CDR2 is SVGEGT. The DNA for the CDR3 is TGTGCCAGCAGTTACTCCCCTCGGGACAGGTTTTGGACTTATCAGCCCCAGCATTTT. Its translation is CASSYSPRDRFWTYQPQHF.

This clonotype occurred a few times. The chain carries TRBV29-1 and TRBJ1-5; weak D call: TRBD1 (5 bases). Germline lookup yields CDR1 SQVTM and CDR2 ANQGSEA. The V gene lost 5 bases and the J gene lost 9 bases, with 20 bases spanning the gap. This CDR3 contains 14 residues. CDR3 sequence reads: CSVPGGQAGAPQHF. The CDR3 DNA reads as TGCAGCGTTCCCGGTGGGCAGGCCGGGGCGCCCCAGCATTTT. Supplemented by reference TRBV29-1 and TRBJ1-5, the full variable domain reads SAVISQKPSRDICQRGTSLTIQCQVDSQVTMMFWYRQQPGQSLTLIATANQGSEATYESGFVIDKFPISRPNLTFSTLTVSNMSPEDSSIYLCSVPGGQAGAPQHFGDGTRLSIL.

This clonotype was detected many times. The chain carries TRBV21-1 and TRBJ2-7; TRBD2 is the table's D call and was not checked against the DNA. TRBV21-1 is noted as a pseudogene. The CDR3 is made up of 11 amino acids. CDR3: CASRSGVEQYV. CDR3 sequence (DNA): TGTGCCAGCAGGAGCGGGGTCGAGCAGTACGTC.

This clonotype turned up a few times. The V and J genes are TRBV12-3 or TRBV12-4 and TRBJ1-5, with D perhaps TRBD1 (5 bases). V gave up 7 bases and J gave up 7 bases, with 14 bases separating them. CDR3 length equals 13 residues. CDR3 region: CASNEGPRQPQHF. Written as DNA, the CDR3 is TGTGCCAGCAACGAGGGGCCCCGACAGCCCCAGCATTTT.

This clonotype was seen repeatedly, ten times or more. The V call is TRBV27, the J call TRBJ1-6; weak D call: TRBD1 (5 bases). Per germline, CDR1 MNHEY and CDR2 SMNVEV (reference sequence). The CDR3 length is 15 residues. V was trimmed by 7 bases and J by 6 bases, leaving 16 bases between them. The CDR3 DNA reads TGTGCCAGCATCCTTTCAGGGCTGGGTAATTCACCCCTCCACTTT. Amino acid sequence: CASILSGLGNSPLHF.

At least ten counts were recorded for this clonotype. The chain recombines TRBV29-1 with TRBJ2-7; 7 bases map to TRBD1. V dropped 7 bases and J dropped 0; count of bases not matched to a gene: 3. CDR1 is SQVTM, CDR2 ANQGSEA, per germline. This CDR3 is 12 amino acids long. DNA for the CDR3: TGCAGCGCCGGGGACAGCTCCTACGAGCAGTACTTC. Residues: CSAGDSSYEQYF.

V is TRBV20-1 and J is TRBJ1-1; D gene uncertain. The CDR3 is 15 amino acids. Germline CDR1 is DFQATT and CDR2 is SNEGSKA (reference sequence). The ends were cut back, 0 bases at V and 3 bases at J, with 14 bases in the middle. The CDR3, as DNA: TGCAGTGCTAGAGATGGATGGGGTCTTTACACTGAAGCTTTCTTT. This sequence encodes CSARDGWGLYTEAFF.

This clonotype has only a few counts. The chain has TRBV4-2 and TRBJ2-3; TRBD2 matches at 8 bases. J was trimmed by 3 bases and V by 1 base; bases with no gene match: 9. Germline CDR1 LGHNA, CDR2 YNFKEQ. This CDR3 region has 17 residues. The CDR3 nucleotides are TGTGCCAGCAGCCAAGGTTTCTCTAGCGGGTCAACAGATACGCAGTATTTT. Translated, it gives CASSQGFSSGSTDTQYF.

V gene TRBV4-3 combines with J gene TRBJ2-1, with 14 bases identical to TRBD2. From germline, CDR1 is LGHNA and CDR2 YSLEER. The CDR3 extends over 18 amino acids. V trimming: 0 bases; J trimming: 4 bases; junction bases outside the gene matches: 5. The CDR3 here is CASSQDPGTSGGYNEQFF. CDR3 sequence (DNA): TGCGCCAGCAGCCAAGATCCCGGGACTAGCGGGGGTTACAATGAGCAGTTCTTC.